This T cell receptor (beta chain) was captured by sequencing in a study of cytomegalovirus exposure and HLA in healthy donors. Study-wide results and limits: Testing in vitro showed a few CMV-associated chains specific for CMV antigens.

Germline-derived CDR1 and CDR2 are MGHRA and YSYEKL. V shed 4 bases, J shed 1 base, and the junction held 5 bases outside the gene matches. CDR3 length: 17 amino acids. Donors showed nominal health when sampled, although they likely had unrecorded immune exposures. PCR was performed using 60 Vbeta and 13 Jbeta primers. This table comes from immunoSEQ multiplex PCR, and its TCRdb copy is limited to in-frame clones, with some not included. The sample gives approximately 140,000 clones, more than 55% of which show up once; around 6.3% is in the top ten. This clone has only a few counts. The antigen is not known.

The sample comprised PBMCs. This chain connects TRBV4-1 to TRBJ2-6; 9 bases map to TRBD1. The receptor's source is a woman aged 60 to 75 in good health and CMV-seronegative. CDR3 in amino acids: CASSPGTGLSGANVLTF. The CDR3 bases are TGCGCCAGCAGCCCCGGGACAGGGCTTTCTGGGGCCAACGTCCTGACTTTC.